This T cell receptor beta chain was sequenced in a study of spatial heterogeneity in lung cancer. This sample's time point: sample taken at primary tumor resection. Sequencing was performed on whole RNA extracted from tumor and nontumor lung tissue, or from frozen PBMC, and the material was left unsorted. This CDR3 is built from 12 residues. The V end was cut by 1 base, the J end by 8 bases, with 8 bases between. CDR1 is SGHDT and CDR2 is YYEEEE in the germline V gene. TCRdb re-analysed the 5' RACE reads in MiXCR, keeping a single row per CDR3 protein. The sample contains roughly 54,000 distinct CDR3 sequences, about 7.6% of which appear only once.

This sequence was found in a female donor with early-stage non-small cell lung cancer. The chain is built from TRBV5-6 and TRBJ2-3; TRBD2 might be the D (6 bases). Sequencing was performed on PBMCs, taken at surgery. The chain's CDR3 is CASSLRGFTQYF. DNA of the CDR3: TGTGCCAGCAGCTTGCGGGGGTTTACGCAGTATTTT.